Sequencing of this T cell receptor (beta chain) was carried out in a study of blood T cell repertoires in COVID-19. As for the study in general: Spain, Italy and the United States supplied samples that represented acute and convalescent COVID-19. The analysed material was cDNA or gDNA that came from T cells, B-cell-depleted T cells, or PBMCs.

The CDR3 totals 16 residues. Unmatched junction bases numbered 10, after V lost 6 bases and J lost 3 bases. CDR1 is SNHLY, CDR2 FYNNEI, per germline. In the authors' workflow: Amplifying reference gene primers gave estimates of nucleated cell counts. Sequencing was performed with immunoSEQ multiplex PCR; in TCRdb, only in-frame clones are kept and a portion is missing. The D gene and trimming were derived from the DNA, and the V and J assignments and clone size from that table. The sample yields 120,000 or so clones, roughly 87% seen once. The receptor was derived from a human donor in a cohort sampled during active COVID-19. V usage is TRBV2 and J usage is TRBJ2-2, with 7 bases matching TRBD1. The material sequenced was peripheral blood. CDR3 amino acids: CASSPLGDSYTGELFF. CDR3 bases: TGTGCCAGCAGCCCCCTTGGGGACAGCTACACCGGGGAGCTGTTTTTT.